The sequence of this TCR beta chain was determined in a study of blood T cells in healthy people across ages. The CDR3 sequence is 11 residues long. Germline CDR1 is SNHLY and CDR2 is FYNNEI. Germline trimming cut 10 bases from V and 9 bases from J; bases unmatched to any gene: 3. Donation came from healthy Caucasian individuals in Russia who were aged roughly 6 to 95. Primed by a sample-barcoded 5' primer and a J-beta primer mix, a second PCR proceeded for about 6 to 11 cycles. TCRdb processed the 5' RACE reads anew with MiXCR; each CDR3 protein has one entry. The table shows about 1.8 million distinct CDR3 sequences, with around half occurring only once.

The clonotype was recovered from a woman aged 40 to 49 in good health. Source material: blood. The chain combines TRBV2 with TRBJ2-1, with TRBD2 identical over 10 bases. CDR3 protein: CATGTSVEQFF. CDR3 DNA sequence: TGTGCCACCGGGACTAGCGTTGAGCAGTTCTTC.